This is a list of T cell receptor beta chains from one sample in a study of T cell responses to AZD1222 COVID-19 vaccine. Assay used: immunoSEQ multiplex PCR; TCRdb lists only in-frame clones, some missing. Altogether around 120,000 clones are present, around 87% being singletons, with the ten largest covering roughly 1.1%. This specimen consisted of peripheral blood, obtained on day 0 of AZD1222 vaccination. The receptors stem from an adult in good health. Each CDR3 is given with its conserved first and last residue. Each record gives: D gene, J gene, V gene, clone size, CDR3 length, CDR3 protein, CDR3 DNA. A D gene is named only where the DNA matches it firmly. Only part of the rows carry a size: once, few, many, or a class if the clone is expanded.

>-|TRBJ1-3|TRBV10-1|-|17
CASSERIPGEGGNTIYF
TGCGCCAGCAGTGAGCGCATTCCAGGGGAAGGAGGAAACACCATATATTTT
>TRBD2|TRBJ2-3|TRBV6-1|-|16
CASSEALAGGPDTQYF
TGTGCCAGCAGTGAAGCACTAGCGGGGGGGCCGGATACGCAGTATTTT
>-|TRBJ2-7|TRBV27|-|14
CASSLEGSSYEQYF
TGTGCCAGCAGTTTGGAGGGTAGCTCCTACGAGCAGTACTTC
>TRBD1|TRBJ1-2|TRBV6-5|-|14
CASSDIGTAYGYTF
TGTGCCAGCAGCGACATCGGGACAGCCTATGGCTACACCTTC
>TRBD1|TRBJ2-2|TRBV5-1|-|16
CASSLQGTGFSGELFF
TGCGCCAGCAGCTTGCAAGGGACAGGGTTTTCCGGGGAGCTGTTTTTT
>TRBD2|TRBJ2-3|TRBV7-9|-|15
CASSPRGDGTDTQYF
TGTGCCAGCAGCCCCCGGGGGGACGGCACAGATACGCAGTATTTT
>-|TRBJ2-1|TRBV7-9|-|13
CASSLDSGNEQFF
TGTGCCAGCAGCTTAGATAGCGGAAATGAGCAGTTCTTC
>-|TRBJ1-6|TRBV5-6|-|12
CASSLRGSPLHF
TGTGCCAGCAGCTTGAGGGGATCACCCCTCCACTTT
>-|TRBJ1-2|TRBV5-1|-|14
CASSEGTANYGYTF
TGCGCCAGCAGCGAAGGGACTGCTAACTATGGCTACACCTTC
>TRBD1|TRBJ1-3|TRBV7-4|-|19
CASSLYHRTGRLSGNTIYF
TGTGCCAGCAGCTTGTACCACCGGACAGGGCGGTTGTCTGGAAACACCATATATTTT
>-|TRBJ1-2|TRBV3-1/TRBV3-2|once|16
CASSPPGAQGDYGYTF
TGTGCCAGCAGCCCTCCGGGAGCCCAAGGAGACTATGGCTACACCTTC